What follows are 28 T cell receptor beta chains derived from one specimen sequenced in a study of blood T cell repertoires in COVID-19. Some clones are missing from TCRdb's copy, which holds only in-frame ones; the method was immunoSEQ multiplex PCR. The sample holds around 80,000 clones, over 65% seen once. Sequenced input: peripheral blood. These receptors were collected from a middle-aged man with active or convalescent COVID-19.

V and J are TRBV14 and TRBJ1-4, with TRBD1 matching over 9 bases. The CDR3 extends over 16 amino acids. After removal of 2 bases from V and 6 bases from J, the junction contained 7 bases not matched to a gene. Germline assignment: CDR1 SGHDN and CDR2 FVKESK. CDR3 sequence: CASSQLPGQGDEKLFF. CDR3 sequence (DNA): TGTGCCAGCAGCCAACTACCGGGACAGGGAGATGAAAAACTGTTTTTT. Based on the CDR3 plus reference TRBV14 and TRBJ1-4, the full variable domain is EAGVTQFPSHSVIEKGQTVTLRCDPISGHDNLYWYRRVMGKEIKFLLHFVKESKQDESGMPNNRFLAERTGGTYSTLKVQPAELEDSGVYFCASSQLPGQGDEKLFFGSGTQLSVL.

In nucleotides, the CDR3 is TGTGCCAGCAGTTACAGACTAGCGGGGAGCCCTGGGGAGCAGTTCTTC. The encoded protein is CASSYRLAGSPGEQFF. The rearrangement joins TRBV6-2 or TRBV6-3 to TRBJ2-1; 11 bases fit TRBD2. CDR3 length: 16 amino acids. With 2 bases clipped from V and 10 bases from J, the junction kept 10 bases outside the gene matches. Germline V lookup: CDR1 MNHEY, CDR2 SVGEGT.

This clone was seen only a few times. The genes are TRBV4-1 and TRBJ1-1; 7 bases are shared with TRBD1. J lost 11 bases, V lost 0 bases, and 12 bases had no gene match. In germline, CDR1 is MGHRA, CDR2 YSYEKL. There are 15 residues in the CDR3. As DNA, the CDR3 is TGCGCCAGCAGCCAAGATGAGGGGGCGTTTATTGGGGCTTTCTTT. Encoded protein: CASSQDEGAFIGAFF.

This clone was counted once. The rearrangement links TRBV7-9 to TRBJ2-6; the D gene is possibly TRBD2 (5 bases). Trimming left V 1 base short and J 0 bases short, with 7 bases between. Germline loops: CDR1 SEHNR, CDR2 FQNEAQ (reference sequence). This CDR3 comprises 16 residues. In nucleotides, the CDR3 is TGTGCCAGCAGCTTAGTTGGGAGCTCTGGGGCCAACGTCCTGACTTTC. Translated, it gives CASSLVGSSGANVLTF. The full variable domain, its missing parts supplied by reference TRBV7-9 and TRBJ2-6, is DTGVSQNPRHKITKRGQNVTFRCDPISEHNRLYWYRQTLGQGPEFLTYFQNEAQLEKSRLLSDRFSAERPKGSFSTLEIQRTEQGDSAMYLCASSLVGSSGANVLTFGAGSRLTVL.

This clone was seen only a few times. This sequence joins TRBV10-3 and TRBJ1-3; the D gene is possibly TRBD1 (6 bases). V was cut by 11 bases and J by 0 bases, with 14 bases left in between. From germline, CDR1 is ENHRY and CDR2 SYGVKD. This CDR3 is built from 14 residues. The CDR3 is CAAQDRISGNTIYF. CDR3 nucleotide sequence: TGTGCCGCCCAGGACAGAATCTCTGGAAACACCATATATTTT.

This clone is a singleton in its sample. The chain is built from TRBV7-2 and TRBJ1-4; TRBD1 matches at 9 bases. Germline CDR1 reads SGHTA; CDR2 reads FQGNSA. CDR3 size: 15 residues. Trimming took 2 bases from V and 8 from J; bases not matched to a gene: 6. CDR3 sequence (DNA): TGTGCCAGCAGCTTAACAACAGGGGGCAGGGAAAAACTGTTTTTT. Translation: CASSLTTGGREKLFF.

This clone was recorded a few times. V usage is TRBV7-9 and J usage is TRBJ2-3, with 7 bases lining up with TRBD1. The V gene's germline CDR1 is SEHNR and CDR2 FQNEAQ (reference sequence). V lost 5 bases, J lost 2 bases, and 10 bases stayed unmatched. CDR3 length: 16 amino acids. The CDR3 DNA reads as TGTGCCAGCAGCCCAACACGGGACAGCTACACAGATACGCAGTATTTT. It specifies CASSPTRDSYTDTQYF.

The chain employs TRBV9 and TRBJ2-3; TRBD2 matches 7 bases. V was clipped by 7 bases and J by 6 bases; unmatched bases: 11. Germline V gives CDR1 SGDLS, CDR2 YYNGEE. This CDR3 has 14 amino acids. The DNA for the CDR3 is TGTGCCAGCGCGTACGGGGGGTCCGGGGATACGCAGTATTTT. Its protein product is CASAYGGSGDTQYF.

The chain recombines TRBV9 with TRBJ2-4, with a weak D call TRBD2 (6 bases). With 1 base removed from V and 9 bases from J, the gap between germline ends came to 17 bases. This CDR3 is 15 amino acids long. The germline CDR1 and CDR2 sequences are SGDLS and YYNGEE. The CDR3: CASSVSPDVGGIQYF. The CDR3 DNA is TGTGCCAGCAGCGTATCTCCGGATGTGGGGGGCATTCAGTACTTC.

This chain joins TRBV6-5 and TRBJ1-1; 7 nucleotides match TRBD1. Germline V gene data show CDR1 as MNHEY and CDR2 as SVGAGI. The CDR3 totals 14 residues. The trim removed 6 bases at V and 1 base at J, leaving 5 bases unmatched. DNA of the CDR3: TGTGCCAGCAGAACGAGGGACAGGAACACTGAAGCTTTCTTT. Protein sequence: CASRTRDRNTEAFF.

A single count supports this clone. V and J are TRBV4-2 and TRBJ2-7, with TRBD1 as a possible D gene (6 bases). This CDR3 comprises 13 residues. The germline gives CDR1 LGHNA, CDR2 YNFKEQ. V gave up 0 bases and J gave up 7 bases, with 10 bases separating them. CDR3 bases: TGTGCCAGCAGCCAAGATCAGGGGCGGGAGCAGTACTTC. Amino acids: CASSQDQGREQYF.

The genes are TRBV2 and TRBJ2-4, with D perhaps matching TRBD1 (5 bases). CDR3 length: 13 residues. The germline V gene encodes CDR1 SNHLY and CDR2 FYNNEI. Trimming left V 4 bases short and J 3 bases short, with 7 bases between. The CDR3 loop is CASSVGDKNIQYF. As DNA, the CDR3 is TGTGCCAGCAGTGTAGGGGACAAAAACATTCAGTACTTC. Full variable domain (missing parts from reference TRBV2 and TRBJ2-4): EPEVTQTPSHQVTQMGQEVILRCVPISNHLYFYWYRQILGQKVEFLVSFYNNEISEKSEIFDDQFSVERPDGSNFTLKIRSTKLEDSAMYFCASSVGDKNIQYFGAGTRLSVL.

V and J are TRBV10-1 and TRBJ1-6; D gene uncertain. The CDR3 contains 13 residues. The germline V gene encodes CDR1 WNHNN and CDR2 SYGVQD (reference sequence). Trimming left V 0 bases short and J 10 bases short, with 7 bases between. This CDR3 is CASSESLSSPLHF. DNA for the CDR3: TGCGCCAGCAGTGAGTCCCTTAGCTCACCCCTCCACTTT.

The rearrangement joins TRBV11-3 to TRBJ2-1; TRBD1 matches 10 bases. The V gene end was trimmed by 4 bases and the J gene end by 7 bases; junction bases not matched to a gene: 7. This CDR3 is built from 15 residues. Germline-derived CDR1 and CDR2 are SGHNT and YENEEA. The CDR3 is CASSSRDRGGNEQFF. CDR3 coding DNA: TGTGCCAGCAGCTCCCGGGACAGGGGCGGTAATGAGCAGTTCTTC.

V is TRBV5-1 and J is TRBJ1-3; TRBD1 matches at 7 bases. Unmatched junction bases numbered 5, after V lost 4 bases and J lost 4 bases. Germline CDR1 SGHRS, CDR2 YFSETQ. The CDR3 consists of 14 residues. CDR3 loop: CASSPGQMGNTIYF. CDR3 DNA sequence: TGCGCCAGCAGCCCGGGACAGATGGGAAACACCATATATTTT.

The chain joins TRBV6-4 to TRBJ1-4; D ambiguous. Germline CDR1 reads MRHNA; CDR2 reads SNTAGT. The CDR3 is 16 amino acids. V was trimmed by 4 bases and J by 0 bases, leaving 12 bases between them. As DNA, the CDR3 is TGTGCCAGCAGTGCGAGAGGCGGGGCAACTAATGAAAAACTGTTTTTT. This translates into CASSARGGATNEKLFF.

This chain connects TRBV18 to TRBJ2-5, with TRBD1 identical over 9 bases. Trimming cost V 5 bases and J 4 bases; bases outside gene matches: 2. Germline V CDR1 and CDR2: KGHSH, LQKENI. This CDR3 has 13 residues. CDR3 bases: TGTGCCAGCTCAACAGGGGGCGGAGAGACCCAGTACTTC. Amino acid sequence: CASSTGGGETQYF.

The chain links TRBV7-9 to TRBJ1-2; D is uncertain. The ends were cut back, 1 base at V and 5 bases at J, with 8 bases in the middle. Germline assignment: CDR1 SEHNR and CDR2 FQNEAQ (reference sequence). The CDR3 contains 13 residues. CDR3 residues: CASSLVGEYGYTF. For the CDR3, the DNA is TGTGCCAGCAGCTTAGTAGGAGAGTATGGCTACACCTTC.

The chain carries TRBV6-2 or TRBV6-3 and TRBJ2-1; D is unresolved. The CDR3 has 11 residues. Between the trimmed V and J ends, which lost 6 bases and 9 bases, there was a span of 9 bases. The germline CDR1 and CDR2 sequences are MNHEY and SVGEGT. CDR3 region: CASSPYGEQFF. CDR3 nucleotides: TGTGCCAGCAGCCCTTACGGTGAGCAGTTCTTC.

This clone came up once. A read error may account for a junction end that differs from germline. The chain recombines TRBV7-6 with TRBJ2-7; TRBD1 aligns across 9 bases. The CDR3 runs to 14 residues. The germline gives CDR1 SGHVS, CDR2 FNYEAQ. The CDR3 spells CASSLSLGDRVVFF. For the CDR3, the DNA is TGTGCCAGCAGCTTAAGTTTAGGGGACAGGGTGGTTTTCTTC.

This chain uses TRBV4-1 with TRBJ2-7; D possibly corresponds to TRBD2 (7 bases). This CDR3 comprises 15 residues. V was clipped by 4 bases and J by 6 bases, with 19 bases between them. Germline values: CDR1 MGHRA, CDR2 YSYEKL. The CDR3 sequence is CASSRKGGVNSEQYF. For the CDR3, the DNA is TGCGCCAGCAGCCGCAAGGGGGGGGTCAATAGCGAGCAGTACTTC.

The V and J genes are TRBV4-2 and TRBJ2-7; 7 bases are a match to TRBD1. Losses at the gene ends were 4 bases for V and 0 bases for J; bases not matched to a gene: 9. CDR1 is LGHNA, CDR2 YNFKEQ, per germline. This CDR3 is built from 16 residues. CDR3: CASSRNRGSSSYEQYF. Here the CDR3 DNA reads TGTGCCAGCAGCCGGAACAGGGGAAGCAGCTCCTACGAGCAGTACTTC.

CDR3 sequence (DNA): TGTGCCGGCGACAGGGGATCTGGAAACACCATATATTTT. Its protein product is CAGDRGSGNTIYF. V is TRBV30 and J is TRBJ1-3; TRBD1 agrees at 8 bases. The junction had 4 bases not matched to a gene; V was cut back by 8 bases and J by 1 base. In germline, CDR1 is GTSNPN, CDR2 SVGIG (reference sequence). The CDR3 is 13 residues long. The full variable domain, rest sourced from reference TRBV30 and TRBJ1-3, is SQTIHQWPATLVQPVGSPLSLECTVEGTSNPNLYWYRQAAGRGLQLLFYSVGIGQISSEVPQNLSASRPQDRQFILSSKKLLLSDSGFYLCAGDRGSGNTIYFGEGSWLTVV.

This clone was recorded a few times. The chain employs TRBV19 and TRBJ2-2, with a tentative D call TRBD2 (5 bases). Germline V gene sequence: CDR1 LNHDA, CDR2 SQIVND (reference sequence). Deletions cut 4 bases from V and 4 bases from J, with 13 bases between. This CDR3 is 15 amino acids long. This chain's CDR3 is CASSNIPTTTGELFF. CDR3 in DNA: TGTGCCAGTAGTAACATACCGACTACCACCGGGGAGCTGTTTTTT.

This clone was counted once. This chain joins TRBV28 and TRBJ1-4; D remains unclear. This CDR3 region has 13 residues. V was trimmed by 3 bases and J by 8 bases, leaving 10 bases between them. From germline, CDR1 is MDHEN and CDR2 SYDVKM. CDR3 coding DNA: TGTGCCAGCAGTTTTATCAACGAGGAAAAACTGTTTTTT. Amino acids: CASSFINEEKLFF.

Notes on this clone: At one end, the junction sequence differs from germline, possibly due to a read error. The chain couples TRBV30 to TRBJ2-5; D perhaps matches TRBD1 (6 bases). The CDR3 covers 15 residues. The germline V gene encodes CDR1 GTSNPN and CDR2 SVGIG (reference sequence). The chain's CDR3 is CAWSLMGAAQGTQYF. The CDR3 DNA reads as TGTGCCTGGAGCCTGATGGGGGCCGCCCAAGGGACCCAGTACTTC.

The gene calls are TRBV11-1 and TRBJ2-4; 7 bases fit TRBD1. CDR1 is SGHAT, CDR2 FQDESV, per germline (reference sequence). The CDR3 totals 14 residues. V lost 4 bases and J lost 3; bases outside the gene matches: 3. The CDR3 reads CASSSDRVKNIQYF. In nucleotides, the CDR3 is TGTGCCAGCAGCTCCGACAGGGTCAAAAACATTCAGTACTTC.

V is TRBV2 and J is TRBJ1-1; 7 bases align to TRBD1. Germline V lookup: CDR1 SNHLY, CDR2 FYNNEI. With V trimmed by 6 bases and J by 3 bases, 4 bases remained unmatched. The CDR3 is 13 residues long. This CDR3 reads CASRNRGDTEAFF. For the CDR3, the DNA is TGTGCCAGCAGGAACAGGGGTGACACTGAAGCTTTCTTT.